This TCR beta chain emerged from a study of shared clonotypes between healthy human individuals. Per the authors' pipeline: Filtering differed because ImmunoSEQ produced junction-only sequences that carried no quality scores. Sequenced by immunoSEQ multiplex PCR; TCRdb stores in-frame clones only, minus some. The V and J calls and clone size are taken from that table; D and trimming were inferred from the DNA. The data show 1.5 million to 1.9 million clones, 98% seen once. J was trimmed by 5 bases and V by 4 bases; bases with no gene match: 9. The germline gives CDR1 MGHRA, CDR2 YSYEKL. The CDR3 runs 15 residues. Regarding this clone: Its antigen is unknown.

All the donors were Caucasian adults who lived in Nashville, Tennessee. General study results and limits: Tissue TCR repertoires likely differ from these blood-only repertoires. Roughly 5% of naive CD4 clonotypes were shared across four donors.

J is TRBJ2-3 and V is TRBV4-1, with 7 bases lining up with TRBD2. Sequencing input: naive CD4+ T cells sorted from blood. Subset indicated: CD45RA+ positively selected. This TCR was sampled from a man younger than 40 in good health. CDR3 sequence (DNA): TGCGCCAGCAGCCCCCCTACGGCGGGGGTAGATACGCAGTATTTT. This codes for CASSPPTAGVDTQYF.